The rows below give T cell receptor beta chains drawn from one sample of a study of response to subunit inactivated influenza vaccine. TCRdb analysed the RT-PCR reads with MiXCR anew, one entry per CDR3 protein. The sample has about 780,000 distinct CDR3 sequences; 18% are singletons. Sequences were derived from PBMCs from blood, sampled about 5 days after vaccination. The receptors stem from a man over 45 who received an inactivated influenza vaccine. The CDR3 runs from the conserved cysteine through the conserved F or W. A D gene is named only where the DNA matches it firmly. A clone size is listed for some rows: how often the clone was seen (once, few, many), or a class if it is expanded.

V	D	J	size	CDR3	DNA
TRBV20-1	-	TRBJ2-1	-	CSARDYSGHNTEQFF	TGCAGTGCTAGAGATTATTCGGGACATAACACTGAGCAGTTCTTC
TRBV6-1	-	TRBJ2-1	few	CATLRAWGAREQFF	TGTGCCACACTACGAGCCTGGGGGGCTCGTGAGCAGTTCTTC
TRBV6-5	-	TRBJ2-3	-	CASSYSGRTTDTQYF	TGTGCCAGCAGTTACTCGGGACGCACCACAGATACGCAGTATTTT
TRBV7-9	TRBD1	TRBJ2-1	many	CASSDGPGQTYNEQFF	TGTGCCAGCAGCGACGGACCGGGACAGACCTACAATGAGCAGTTCTTC
TRBV28	-	TRBJ2-7	-	CASSLPSRRTYEQYF	TGTGCCAGCAGTTTGCCCAGTAGGAGGACCTACGAGCAGTACTTC
TRBV28	-	TRBJ1-4	-	CASSLWGTGLGLFF	TGTGCCAGCAGTTTATGGGGGACGGGCTTAGGACTGTTTTTT
TRBV11-2	-	TRBJ2-5	few	CASSSQGGVRETQYF	TGTGCCAGCAGCTCCCAAGGGGGGGTTCGGGAGACCCAGTACTTC
TRBV3-1	TRBD2	TRBJ2-1	-	CASSQDWASGGDYNEQFF	TGTGCCAGCAGCCAAGATTGGGCTAGCGGGGGGGACTACAATGAGCAGTTCTTC
TRBV5-4	TRBD1	TRBJ1-2	few	CASSEDRGRDYGYTF	TGTGCCAGCAGCGAGGACAGGGGGCGCGACTATGGCTACACCTTC
TRBV4-1	-	TRBJ2-3	-	CASSQVGLVTDTQYF	TGCGCCAGCAGCCAAGTGGGGCTAGTTACAGATACGCAGTATTTT
TRBV20-1	-	TRBJ2-2	-	CSAMGLLGTGELFF	TGCAGTGCGATGGGACTTTTGGGGACCGGGGAGCTGTTTTTT
TRBV10-3	TRBD2	TRBJ2-7	-	CAISGGLAAYEQYF	TGTGCCATCAGTGGGGGACTAGCCGCCTACGAGCAGTACTTC
TRBV5-6	-	TRBJ1-6	-	CASSPSGGLSSPLHF	TGTGCCAGCAGCCCGTCGGGGGGGCTCAGTTCACCCCTCCACTTT
TRBV7-2	TRBD1	TRBJ2-7	few	CASSSTGGFYEQYF	TGTGCCAGCAGCTCGACAGGGGGTTTTTACGAGCAGTACTTC
TRBV29-1	-	TRBJ2-5	many	CSVERGVGETQYF	TGCAGCGTTGAGAGGGGGGTAGGGGAGACCCAGTACTTC
TRBV20-1	TRBD1	TRBJ2-7	few	CSARDMDRVWEQYF	TGCAGTGCTAGAGATATGGACAGGGTGTGGGAGCAGTACTTC
TRBV6-2/TRBV6-3	-	TRBJ2-1	few	CASSWTHDYNEQFF	TGTGCCAGCAGTTGGACACACGACTACAATGAGCAGTTCTTC
TRBV6-1	-	TRBJ2-1	few	CASSVGTGRYEQFF	TGTGCCAGCAGTGTCGGGACGGGGCGTTATGAGCAGTTCTTC
TRBV2	-	TRBJ2-3	few	CASSVTGGDTQYF	TGTGCCAGCAGCGTAACTGGGGGGGATACGCAGTATTTT
TRBV2	-	TRBJ2-1	few	CASSEARRGLGEQFF	TGTGCCAGCAGTGAAGCGCGTAGAGGGTTGGGTGAGCAGTTCTTC
TRBV3-1	TRBD2	TRBJ2-3	-	CASSRLGLAGVSDTQYF	TGTGCCAGCAGCCGACTGGGACTAGCGGGAGTGTCAGATACGCAGTATTTT
TRBV12-3/TRBV12-4	-	TRBJ2-1	-	CASSFFVDEQFF	TGTGCCAGCAGTTTTTTTGTGGACGAGCAGTTCTTC
TRBV29-1	-	TRBJ2-5	many	CSVVLQSEGETQYF	TGCAGCGTGGTTTTACAGTCGGAGGGAGAGACCCAGTACTTC
TRBV30	-	TRBJ1-1	-	CAWSPSGLNTEAFF	TGTGCCTGGAGCCCCAGCGGGTTGAACACTGAAGCTTTCTTT
TRBV29-1	-	TRBJ2-2	-	CSVRRGAGELFF	TGCAGCGTCCGAAGGGGCGCCGGGGAGCTGTTTTTT
TRBV5-1	-	TRBJ2-3	few	CASNRDLADTQYF	TGCGCCAGTAACCGGGATCTAGCAGATACGCAGTATTTT
TRBV6-6	-	TRBJ1-1	many	CASSYDGNTEAFF	TGTGCCAGCAGTTACGACGGGAACACTGAAGCTTTCTTT
TRBV6-2/TRBV6-3	TRBD2	TRBJ2-1	-	CASRISGSDEQFF	TGTGCCAGCCGTATTAGCGGGAGTGATGAGCAGTTCTTC
TRBV12-3/TRBV12-4	TRBD1	TRBJ1-1	few	CASSYSGTGVTEAFF	TGTGCCAGCAGTTACTCCGGGACAGGGGTGACTGAAGCTTTCTTT
TRBV20-1	TRBD2	TRBJ2-1	many	CSATGTSGFIVNEQFF	TGCAGTGCCACCGGGACTAGCGGGTTTATAGTCAATGAGCAGTTCTTC
TRBV6-5	TRBD1	TRBJ1-5	-	CASSSQQGPGQPQHF	TGTGCCAGCAGTTCCCAACAGGGGCCAGGTCAGCCCCAGCATTTT
TRBV10-3	-	TRBJ2-1	-	CATRAESPYNEQFF	TGTGCCACCAGAGCAGAGAGCCCCTACAATGAGCAGTTCTTC
TRBV5-1	-	TRBJ2-1	-	CASSLGDFIEQFF	TGCGCCAGCAGCTTGGGGGACTTCATTGAGCAGTTCTTC
TRBV12-5	-	TRBJ2-6	few	CASARMDSSGANVLTF	TGTGCTAGTGCCCGTATGGACAGCTCTGGGGCCAACGTCCTGACTTTC
TRBV14	TRBD1	TRBJ2-1	-	CASSLLGGLYNEQFF	TGTGCCAGCAGCCTACTAGGGGGCCTCTACAATGAGCAGTTCTTC
TRBV6-1	TRBD1	TRBJ2-5	few	CASSTWDRESQETQYF	TGTGCCAGCAGCACCTGGGACAGGGAGAGCCAAGAGACCCAGTACTTC
TRBV11-2	-	TRBJ2-2	-	CASRAGTGELFF	TGTGCCAGCAGAGCCGGCACCGGGGAGCTGTTTTTT